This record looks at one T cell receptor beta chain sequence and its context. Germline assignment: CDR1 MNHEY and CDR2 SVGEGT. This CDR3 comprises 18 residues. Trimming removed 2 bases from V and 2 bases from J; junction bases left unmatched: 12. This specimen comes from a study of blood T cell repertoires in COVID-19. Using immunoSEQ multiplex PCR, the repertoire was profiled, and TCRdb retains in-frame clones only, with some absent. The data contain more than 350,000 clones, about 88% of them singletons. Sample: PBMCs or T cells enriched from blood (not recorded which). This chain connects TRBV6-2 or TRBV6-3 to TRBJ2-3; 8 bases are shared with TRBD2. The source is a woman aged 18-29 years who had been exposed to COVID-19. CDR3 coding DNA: TGTGCCAGCAGTTACCCACAAACTAGCGGCTTGAACACAGATACGCAGTATTTT. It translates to CASSYPQTSGLNTDTQYF.